This T cell receptor (beta chain) was documented in a study of blood T cell repertoires in COVID-19. In regard to this clone: The sample carries other DNA sequences with the same CDR3.

With V trimmed by 1 base and J by 1 base, 1 base remained unmatched. Per the germline V gene, CDR1 is SGHRS and CDR2 is YFSETQ. CDR3 length: 14 residues. Produced via immunoSEQ multiplex PCR; TCRdb's table is partial and in-frame only. Found here are 200,000 to 250,000 clones, about four fifths of them singletons; the top ten hold roughly 7.8%. The material sequenced was peripheral blood. This chain links TRBV5-1 with TRBJ1-1; 7 nucleotides agree with TRBD1. This receptor was taken from a woman at least 80 years old with COVID-19, enrolled during active disease. The CDR3 bases are TGCGCCAGCAGCTTGCGACAGGGGAACACTGAAGCTTTCTTT. Its protein product is CASSLRQGNTEAFF.